One sample yielded the 16 T cell receptor beta chains listed below, sequenced in a study of regulatory T cells in long-lasting Graves disease (dated by TCRdb to the early 2020s). In light of the paper, this sample's time point label describes: newly diagnosed GD, antithyroid drugs for less than 3 months. For both TCR sequencing and RNA sequencing, RNA was extracted from PBMCs in TRIzol. Libraries were built with multiplex PCR. Data came from an Illumina HiSeq 4000. iRepertoire HTBI primers and Arm-PCR amplification of CDR3 regions were used to construct TCR beta libraries. The public reads were quality trimmed at Q25 with fastp and then assembled into clones with MiXCR by TCRdb, keeping productive beta chains. One record per CDR3 amino acid sequence lists the most common genes and DNA. This sample lists roughly 510,000 distinct CDR3 sequences; 15% to 20% were detected once. The top ten clonotypes cover more than 10% of the sample.

These data are also associated with another study on T cells in Graves' hyperthyroidism and ophthalmopathy.

Sequencing used peripheral blood mononuclear cells (PBMCs), obtained at new diagnosis, from a patient treated with antithyroid drugs. The source of these receptors is a man between 18 and 35 years old with Graves disease. Donor details come from another sample of the same person, matched by shared clones.

This clonotype was seen ten or more times. The chain uses TRBV12-3 or TRBV12-4 and TRBJ2-7; 10 nucleotides agree with TRBD2. The CDR3 has 16 amino acids. The J segment lost 5 bases and the V segment lost 2 bases, leaving 9 bases of the junction unmatched. CDR3 in amino acids: CASSLPSSGSSNEQYF. The CDR3 bases are TGTGCCAGCAGTTTACCATCTAGCGGGAGTAGCAACGAGCAGTACTTC.

The chain carries TRBV6-1 and TRBJ1-1, with D possibly matching TRBD1 (6 bases). V was pared by 3 bases and J by 0 bases, with 26 bases between. The CDR3 consists of 20 residues. Per germline, CDR1 MNHNS and CDR2 SASEGT. The CDR3 loop is CASSESKGPGVQTLNTEAFF. The CDR3 nucleotides are TGTGCCAGCAGTGAGTCGAAAGGTCCAGGGGTCCAGACCCTGAACACTGAAGCTTTCTTT.

This chain connects TRBV10-3 to TRBJ2-7, with D possibly matching TRBD1 (5 bases). This CDR3 region has 14 residues. V was cut by 3 bases and J by 5 bases, with 14 bases left in between. The germline gives CDR1 ENHRY, CDR2 SYGVKD. The CDR3 spells CAISDLNRNHEQYF. The CDR3 nucleotides are TGTGCCATCAGTGACCTCAACAGGAATCACGAGCAGTACTTC.

A remark on this clonotype: A much larger clonotype is one base distant, so this may be a read error. The chain combines TRBV18 with TRBJ1-4; maybe TRBD1 (5 bases). The CDR3 has 16 amino acids. Germline CDR1 is KGHSH and CDR2 is LQKENI. The CDR3, as DNA: TGTGCCGGCTCGCACAACATGGGACGACGGGAGGAAAAACTGTTTTTT. As protein: CAGSHNMGRREEKLFF. Combining the CDR3 with reference TRBV18 and TRBJ1-4 gives the whole variable domain NAGVMQNPRHLVRRRGQEARLRCSPMKGHSHVYWYRQLPEEGLKFMVYLQKENIIDESGMPKERFSAEFPKEGPSILRIQQVVRGDSAAYFCAGSHNMGRREEKLFFGSGTQLSVL.

In this sample, this clonotype turned up many times. The chain uses TRBV27 and TRBJ1-1; D remains unclear. Trimming stripped 5 bases from V and 4 bases from J, with 14 bases between. The CDR3 is 14 residues long. The germline V gene encodes CDR1 MNHEY and CDR2 SMNVEV (reference sequence). Here the CDR3 DNA reads TGTGCCAGCAGTGACCAAGGGAGGATCACTGAAGCTTTCTTT. This translates into CASSDQGRITEAFF.

This chain links TRBV7-9 with TRBJ2-1; possibly TRBD2 for D (6 bases). The V end lost 5 bases, the J end lost 6 bases, and 17 bases lay between the germline ends. The germline V gene encodes CDR1 SEHNR and CDR2 FQNEAQ (reference sequence). The CDR3 is 15 residues long. The chain's CDR3 is CASSHPVGGFNEQFF. The CDR3 DNA sequence: TGTGCCAGCAGCCACCCAGTCGGGGGATTCAATGAGCAGTTCTTC.

The chain employs TRBV14 and TRBJ2-2; 9 bases agree with TRBD1. The CDR3 totals 17 residues. The junction had 7 bases not matched to a gene; V was cut back by 1 base and J by 4 bases. Germline lookup yields CDR1 SGHDN and CDR2 FVKESK. The CDR3 sequence: CASSQVGTGKFTGELFF. CDR3 nucleotide sequence: TGTGCCAGCAGCCAAGTAGGGACAGGGAAGTTCACCGGGGAGCTGTTTTTT.

This clonotype was picked up many times. The chain is built from TRBV12-3 or TRBV12-4 and TRBJ2-1; no reliable D call. The CDR3 sequence is 11 residues long. V was shortened by 7 bases and J by 8 bases, with 9 bases between the two germline ends. CDR3 nucleotides: TGTGCCAGCACCCCATCCCATGAGCAGTTCTTC. Translated: CASTPSHEQFF.

The chain employs TRBV6-1 and TRBJ2-7; maybe TRBD1 (6 bases). The V gene's germline CDR1 is MNHNS and CDR2 SASEGT. The CDR3 has 15 amino acids. The ends were cut back, 3 bases at V and 2 bases at J, with 14 bases in the middle. The CDR3 loop is CASSDFRTATYEQYF. For the CDR3, the DNA is TGTGCCAGCAGTGATTTCAGGACAGCTACCTACGAGCAGTACTTC.

This clonotype was picked up many times. This chain's CDR3 is CASSGGISDTQYF. CDR3 nucleotide sequence: TGCGCCAGCAGCGGGGGAATCTCAGATACGCAGTATTTT. The J gene is TRBJ2-3, the V gene TRBV5-1, with D possibly being TRBD1 or TRBD2 (5 bases each). V gave up 4 bases and J gave up 4 bases, with 10 bases separating them. This CDR3 has 13 residues. Germline CDR1 is SGHRS and CDR2 is YFSETQ. Using reference TRBV5-1 and TRBJ2-3 for the parts outside the CDR3, the full variable domain is KAGVTQTPRYLIKTRGQQVTLSCSPISGHRSVSWYQQTPGQGLQFLFEYFSETQRNKGNFPGRFSGRQFSNSRSEMNVSTLELGDSALYLCASSGGISDTQYFGPGTRLTVL.

This clonotype has ten or more counts. The chain joins TRBV13 to TRBJ2-3; 8 bases map to TRBD2. V gave up 7 bases and J gave up 3 bases; unmatched junction bases: 12. This CDR3 region has 16 residues. From germline, CDR1 is PRHDT and CDR2 FYEKMQ (reference sequence). This CDR3 reads CASTTHSGKSTDTQYF. The CDR3, as DNA: TGTGCCAGCACCACTCATAGCGGGAAGTCGACAGATACGCAGTATTTT.

This clonotype came up many times. The gene calls are TRBV29-1 and TRBJ2-1; the D gene is possibly TRBD1 (5 bases). Germline V lookup: CDR1 SQVTM, CDR2 ANQGSEA. Trimming took 7 bases from V and 4 from J, leaving 14 bases between them. The CDR3 is made up of 13 amino acids. For the CDR3, the DNA is TGCAGCGGCCAAGGGGATCCATACAATGAGCAGTTCTTC. Encoded protein: CSGQGDPYNEQFF.

This clonotype was recorded only once. This chain connects TRBV3-1 to TRBJ1-3, with D unclear. Trimming took 3 bases from V and 2 from J, leaving 8 bases between them. Germline CDR1 LGHDT, CDR2 YNNKEL (reference sequence). CDR3 size: 14 residues. The CDR3 is CASSHRQPGNTIYF. The CDR3 nucleotides are TGTGCCAGCAGCCACAGGCAACCTGGAAACACCATATATTTT.

This clonotype was counted ten times or more. This rearrangement joins TRBV9 to TRBJ2-1; 11 bases align to TRBD2. The CDR3 extends over 18 amino acids. The junction had 17 bases not matched to a gene; V was cut back by 3 bases and J by 9 bases. Looked up from germline, CDR1 is SGDLS and CDR2 is YYNGEE. The CDR3 DNA is TGTGCCAGCAGCGCTCAAGGACTAGCGGGCAAGGAAAGGAGTGAGCAGTTCTTC. Amino acid sequence: CASSAQGLAGKERSEQFF.

This clonotype showed up many times. At one of its ends the junction is not consistent with the germline gene, which may arise from a read error. The CDR3 nucleotides read TGTGCCAGCAGCCTGGACGGAAGCACAGATACGCAGTATTTT. Translating it yields CASSLDGSTDTQYF. The gene calls are TRBV5-1 and TRBJ2-3; D unresolved. The CDR3 length is 14 residues. CDR1 and CDR2 from the germline V gene are SGHRS and YFSETQ. The complete variable domain, with remaining parts taken from reference TRBV5-1 and TRBJ2-3, reads KAGVTQTPRYLIKTRGQQVTLSCSPISGHRSVSWYQQTPGQGLQFLFEYFSETQRNKGNFPGRFSGRQFSNSRSEMNVSTLELGDSALYLCASSLDGSTDTQYFGPGTRLTVL.

The J gene is TRBJ1-1, the V gene TRBV7-9, with D tentatively TRBD1 (6 bases). CDR3 size: 12 residues. The germline V gene encodes CDR1 SEHNR and CDR2 FQNEAQ (reference sequence). V shed 1 base and J shed 8 bases, with 8 bases lying between them. CDR3 sequence (DNA): TGTGCCAGCAGCTTAGAAGGGGGAGAAGCTTTCTTT. It codes for CASSLEGGEAFF.